The 2 T cell receptor beta chains below were found in one sample sequenced in a study of vaccination effects on CD4 cells after COVID-19. These receptors lack a known antigen. The data were produced by immunoSEQ multiplex PCR, yet TCRdb's version contains in-frame clones alone and is incomplete. The sample holds 41,000 or so clones, over 75% seen once. Before any sequencing was done, the ViraFEST assay used viral peptide pools to expand antigen-specific CD4+ T cells. CD4+ T cells were isolated after roughly nine days of culture. Having tested negative for nucleocapsid antibodies, the vaccine recipients showed no prior SARS-CoV-2 infection. The sample was CD4+ T cells from PBMCs cultured with HCoV-NL63 spike peptides, taken before COVID-19 vaccination. These receptors all come from a human donor who received a COVID-19 vaccine.

This chain uses TRBV20-1 with TRBJ1-2; no clear D. Germline loops: CDR1 DFQATT, CDR2 SNEGSKA (reference sequence). Trimming left V 5 bases short and J 7 bases short, with 8 bases between. The CDR3 totals 10 residues. CDR3 coding DNA: TGCAGTGCTCCGTTTGGTGGCTACACCTTC. Protein product: CSAPFGGYTF.

The V gene is TRBV30, the J gene TRBJ1-2; no clear D. V was cut by 4 bases and J by 2 bases, with 14 bases left in between. In germline, CDR1 is GTSNPN, CDR2 SVGIG (reference sequence). The CDR3 covers 14 residues. In nucleotides, the CDR3 is TGTGCCTGGACTGCTGGACGGCAAAACTATGGCTACACCTTC. Its protein is CAWTAGRQNYGYTF.